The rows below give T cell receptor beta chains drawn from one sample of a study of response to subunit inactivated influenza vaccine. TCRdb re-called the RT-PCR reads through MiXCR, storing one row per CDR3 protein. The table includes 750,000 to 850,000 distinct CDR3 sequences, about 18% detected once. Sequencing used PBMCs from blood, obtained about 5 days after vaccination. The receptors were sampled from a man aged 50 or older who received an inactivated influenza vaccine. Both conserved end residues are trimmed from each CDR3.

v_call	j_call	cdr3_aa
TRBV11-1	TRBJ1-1	ASSLATGQGSTEAF
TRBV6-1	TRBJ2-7	ASSDFPKAYEQY
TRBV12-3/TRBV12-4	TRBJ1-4	ASSLEQAATNEKLF
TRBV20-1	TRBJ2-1	SGSSGTSGIYNEQF
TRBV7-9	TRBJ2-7	ASSLEPGGIVNEQY
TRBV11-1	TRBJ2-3	ASSFTSRDTQY
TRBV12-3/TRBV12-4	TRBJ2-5	ASSLKQEKTQY
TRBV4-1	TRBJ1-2	ASSQDDIPNYGYT
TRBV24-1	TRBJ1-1	ATSDGRGAF
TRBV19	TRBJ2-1	ASSLTSGSHIEQF
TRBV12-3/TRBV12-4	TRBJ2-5	ASSSGWGTQY
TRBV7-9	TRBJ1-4	ASSLRQVANEKLF
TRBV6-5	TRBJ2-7	ASSYAPIGDRYYEQY
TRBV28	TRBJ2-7	ASSLGRGPKGSYEQY
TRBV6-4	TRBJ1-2	ASSPTGVGGYT
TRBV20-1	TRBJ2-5	SARDLAGGPRETQY
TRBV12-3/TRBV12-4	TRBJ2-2	ASSFAAGGSGELF
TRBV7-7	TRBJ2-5	ASSRTDKETQY
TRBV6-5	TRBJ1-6	ASSYSSQGPSYNSPLH
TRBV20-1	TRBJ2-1	SAMLAGVRANEQF
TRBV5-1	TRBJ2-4	ASSRGTSKNIQY
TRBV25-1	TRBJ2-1	ASMGQGFYNEQF
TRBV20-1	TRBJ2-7	SARSVRISYEQY
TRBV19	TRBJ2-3	ASSVLGQGFTDTQY
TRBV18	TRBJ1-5	ASSPQAINQPQH
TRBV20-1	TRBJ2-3	SANDLDTDTQY
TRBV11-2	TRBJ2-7	ASSLELQGRRAYEQY
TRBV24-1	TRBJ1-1	ATSAGNTEAF
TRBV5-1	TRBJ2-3	ASSIRDGDRGTDTQY
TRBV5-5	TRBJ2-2	ASSLVQGAYGELF
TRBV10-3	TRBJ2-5	AISELPQETQY
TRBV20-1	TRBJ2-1	SAWVSRNNEQF
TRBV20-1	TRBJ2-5	SPRGGQVKETQY
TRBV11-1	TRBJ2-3	ASSHTGLANPSTDTQY
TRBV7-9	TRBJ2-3	ASSAKDTQY
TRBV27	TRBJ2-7	ASSLSGDISSQAEQY
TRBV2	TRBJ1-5	ASSPGYRQPQH
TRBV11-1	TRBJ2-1	ASSQTRWGTASYNEQF
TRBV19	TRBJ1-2	ASSEEGSFGYT
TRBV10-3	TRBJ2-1	ATNTGGNEQF
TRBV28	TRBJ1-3	ASSLSAGPLGNTIY